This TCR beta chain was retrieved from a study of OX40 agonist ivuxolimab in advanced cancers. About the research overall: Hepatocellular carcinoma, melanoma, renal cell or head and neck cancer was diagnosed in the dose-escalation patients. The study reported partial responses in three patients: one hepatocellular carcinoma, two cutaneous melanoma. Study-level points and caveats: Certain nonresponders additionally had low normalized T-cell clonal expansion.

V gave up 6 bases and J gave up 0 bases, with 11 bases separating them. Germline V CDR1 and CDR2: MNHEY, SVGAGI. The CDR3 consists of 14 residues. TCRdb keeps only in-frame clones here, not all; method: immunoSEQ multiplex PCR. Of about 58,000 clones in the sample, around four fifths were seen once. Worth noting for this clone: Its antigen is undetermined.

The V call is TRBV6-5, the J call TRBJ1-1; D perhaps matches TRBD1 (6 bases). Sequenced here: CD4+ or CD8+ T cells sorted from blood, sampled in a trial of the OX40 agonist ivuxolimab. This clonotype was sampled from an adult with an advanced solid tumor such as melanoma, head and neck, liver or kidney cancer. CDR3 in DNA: TGTGCCAGCAGGTCGAGACAGGTGAACACTGAAGCTTTCTTT. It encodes CASRSRQVNTEAFF.